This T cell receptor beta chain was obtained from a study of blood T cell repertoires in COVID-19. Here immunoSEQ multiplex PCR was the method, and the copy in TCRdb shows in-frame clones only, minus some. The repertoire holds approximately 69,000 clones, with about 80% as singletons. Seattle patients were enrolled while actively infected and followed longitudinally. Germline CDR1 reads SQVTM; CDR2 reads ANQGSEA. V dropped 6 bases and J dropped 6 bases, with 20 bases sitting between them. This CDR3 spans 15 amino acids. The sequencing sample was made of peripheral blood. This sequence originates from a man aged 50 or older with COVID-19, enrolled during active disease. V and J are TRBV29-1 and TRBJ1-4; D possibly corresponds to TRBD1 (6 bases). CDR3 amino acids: CSVAGTGKGDEKLFF. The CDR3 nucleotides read TGCAGCGTCGCCGGGACCGGGAAGGGGGATGAAAAACTGTTTTTT.